These T cell receptor beta chains were read from a single sample in a study of blood T cell repertoires in COVID-19. The data were produced by immunoSEQ multiplex PCR, yet TCRdb's version contains in-frame clones alone and is incomplete. Here the sample spans more than 300,000 clones, under 95% being singletons. The source material was peripheral blood. The receptors stem from a woman aged 18-29 years who had recovered from COVID-19. Both conserved end residues are part of each CDR3. A D gene is named only where the DNA matches it firmly. Clone size, where shown, is once, few, many, or a class for clones that have expanded.

d_call j_call clone_size v_call cdr3_aa cdr3_nt
. TRBJ2-7 . TRBV5-6 CASSLSWGPPYF TGTGCCAGCAGCTTGTCCTGGGGCCCCCCTTACTTC
. TRBJ1-1 . TRBV6-1 CASSGTGTLPRRNTEAFF TGTGCCAGCAGTGGGACCGGGACACTTCCCCGGAGGAACACTGAAGCTTTCTTT
TRBD1 TRBJ1-2 few TRBV29-1 CSVEAPRQGRGGYTF TGCAGCGTTGAAGCTCCGAGACAGGGCAGAGGCGGCTACACCTTC
. TRBJ1-5 . TRBV6-6 CASSRTPGDDQPQHF TGTGCCAGCAGTCGCACCCCAGGGGATGATCAGCCCCAGCATTTT
TRBD2 TRBJ2-1 . TRBV5-4 CASSHGLAGVDEQFF TGTGCCAGCAGCCACGGACTAGCGGGTGTCGATGAGCAGTTCTTC
. TRBJ1-1 . TRBV6-5 CASGRRGTEAFF TGTGCCAGCGGACGTAGGGGCACTGAAGCTTTCTTT
TRBD1 TRBJ1-6 once TRBV7-2 CASSDRGHNSPLHF TGTGCCAGCAGCGACAGGGGGCATAATTCACCCCTCCACTTT
. TRBJ2-1 . TRBV3-1/TRBV3-2 CASSQGSPAVEQFF TGTGCCAGCAGCCAAGGTTCGCCCGCGGTAGAGCAGTTCTTC
TRBD2 TRBJ2-5 . TRBV18 CASSPRSGGRETQYF TGTGCCAGCTCACCGAGGAGTGGCGGGAGAGAGACCCAGTACTTC
. TRBJ2-1 . TRBV2 CASSPRGGAYNEQFF TGTGCCAGCAGCCCCAGGGGCGGAGCCTACAATGAGCAGTTCTTC
. TRBJ1-1 . TRBV4-3 CASSRGGRIGTEAFF TGCGCCAGCAGCCGGGGAGGTCGCATTGGCACTGAAGCTTTCTTT
. TRBJ1-6 . TRBV19 CASSGTPRGSPLHF TGTGCCAGTAGTGGGACTCCTAGGGGTTCACCCCTCCACTTT
. TRBJ2-3 . TRBV6-1 CASSEARLAGWGPDTQYF TGTGCCAGCAGTGAAGCGCGTTTGGCGGGATGGGGCCCAGATACGCAGTATTTT
. TRBJ1-1 . TRBV12-5 CASDKGDNSEAFF TGTGCTAGTGACAAGGGGGACAATTCTGAAGCTTTCTTT
. TRBJ1-2 . TRBV19 CASSYARGEKGYGYTF TGTGCCAGTAGTTACGCTCGGGGGGAAAAGGGCTATGGCTACACCTTC
TRBD2 TRBJ2-3 . TRBV7-9 CASSSSGGGTDTQYF TGTGCCAGCAGCTCCTCGGGGGGGGGCACAGATACGCAGTATTTT
. TRBJ1-1 once TRBV7-8 CASSTRRWDNRNTEAFF TGTGCCAGCAGCACCCGTCGCTGGGACAATAGAAACACTGAAGCTTTCTTT
TRBD1 TRBJ1-1 once TRBV6-5 CASSRQGGGYSEAFF TGTGCCAGCAGTAGACAGGGTGGCGGATATAGTGAAGCTTTCTTT
. TRBJ1-1 . TRBV24-1 CATSIRGSTEAFF TGTGCCACCAGTATTCGGGGGAGCACTGAAGCTTTCTTT
. TRBJ2-3 . TRBV7-9 CASSLAVGATDTQYF TGTGCCAGCAGCTTAGCGGTGGGGGCCACAGATACGCAGTATTTT
. TRBJ2-1 . TRBV5-1 CASSLAGHEQFF TGCGCCAGCAGCTTGGCAGGCCATGAGCAGTTCTTC
TRBD1 TRBJ1-6 . TRBV28 CASSLPTGPDSPLHF TGTGCCAGCAGTTTACCGACAGGGCCGGATTCACCCCTCCACTTT
. TRBJ2-1 . TRBV2 CASSGYQKQFF TGTGCCAGCAGTGGGTACCAGAAGCAGTTCTTC
TRBD1 TRBJ1-1 . TRBV11-2 CASRRGGTGLGTEAFF TGTGCCAGCAGAAGAGGTGGGACAGGGCTTGGCACTGAAGCTTTCTTT
TRBD2 TRBJ2-1 . TRBV7-2 CASSETSGAYNEQFF TGTGCCAGCAGCGAGACTAGCGGAGCGTACAATGAGCAGTTCTTC
. TRBJ1-5 once TRBV3-1/TRBV3-2 CASSQGGGLLSNQPQHF TGTGCCAGCAGCCAAGGCGGGGGACTTCTTAGCAATCAGCCCCAGCATTTT
. TRBJ2-2 few TRBV5-8 CAGQGLHTGELFF TGTGCCGGGCAGGGACTGCACACCGGGGAGCTGTTTTTT
. TRBJ1-5 . TRBV7-9 CASSPTGRDQPQHF TGTGCCAGCAGCCCGACAGGAAGGGATCAGCCCCAGCATTTT